This TCR beta chain was retrieved from a study of OX40 agonist ivuxolimab in advanced cancers. Describing the broader study: Ivuxolimab was a fully human IgG2 agonistic monoclonal antibody targeting the costimulatory receptor OX40 (CD134). Intravenous ivuxolimab was administered to patients every 2 weeks at six dose levels: 0.01, 0.1, 0.3, 1.5, 3 and 10 mg/kg. Of the roughly 54 patients in dose escalation, 19 had hepatocellular carcinoma, roughly 15 had melanoma, 9 had renal cell carcinoma and 9 had head and neck cancer. The dose-escalation cohort was roughly 87% male with a mean age of roughly 60 years, ranging from about 23 to 85. Patients were allowed to have had prior anti-PD-1, anti-PD-L1 or anti-CTLA-4 therapy, and more than 30% of the dose-escalation patients had previously received checkpoint inhibitors. Partial responses occurred in three dose-escalation patients, of whom one had hepatocellular carcinoma and two had cutaneous melanoma. Peripheral TCRbeta sequencing aimed to test whether ivuxolimab altered TCR sequence diversity and caused clonal T-cell expansion. The paper describes the monotherapy dose-escalation part (N of about 52 patients) of the phase I trial of ivuxolimab. General findings and caveats noted by the study authors: At doses of 0.1 to 3.0 mg/kg, clonal expansion of both CD4+ and CD8+ T cells in blood was seen between baseline and week 6. The antigen specificity of the peripheral T cells that underwent clonal expansion was not determined. Low levels of normalized T-cell clonal expansion were also seen in some patients who did not respond. On average, CD8+ T cells showed more expanded clones than CD4+ T cells after ivuxolimab. In the 0.1-3.0 mg/kg groups, partial responders were among the patients with the lowest normalized peripheral clonal expansion, particularly in CD8+ T cells.

Genomic DNA was extracted from sorted cells for sequencing of the TCRbeta CDR3 region. The immunoSEQ Assay was used for sequencing of TCRbeta CDR3 regions. Here the immuneACCESS table is served through TCRdb, limited to in-frame sequences with V and J called. Missing clones are a known gap in these copies; in checked studies unresolved V genes cover under half, and the rest lacks a known reason. Within this sample are tens of thousands of clones, with around 84% of them counted one time only. The leading ten clones occupy 6% to 8% of the sample. The trial excluded patients who had a history of autoimmune disease or who were on systemic immunosuppression. In every dose cohort, peripheral blood was drawn for TCR sequencing at baseline, cycle 4 day 1, and cycle 7 day 1. Samples came from an open-label, multicenter, first-in-human phase I dose-escalation trial of ivuxolimab. Adults with locally advanced or metastatic melanoma, renal cell, hepatocellular, or head and neck squamous cell carcinoma were enrolled in the trial. Before TCR sequencing, CD4+ T cells and CD8+ T cells were sorted from peripheral blood as separate populations.

Note on this clone: Which antigen it targets is not known. The sample holds no much larger clone one base away, and base qualities are not on file.

CDR1 and CDR2, per the germline V gene, are MNHEY and SVGAGI. The CDR3 runs 14 amino acids, cysteine and phenylalanine included. The entry retains the CDR3 DNA only, 42 bases that are in frame from base 1. The trim is 3 bases for V and 4 bases for J, with a gap of 12 bases between the germline ends. The TCR originated in an adult with an advanced solid tumor such as melanoma, head and neck, liver or kidney cancer. The input for sequencing was CD4+ or CD8+ T cells sorted from blood, taken in a trial of the OX40 agonist ivuxolimab. The rearrangement joined TRBV6-5 to TRBJ1-2; confidence is insufficient to name the D gene. At the DNA level, the sequence is TGTGCCAGCAGTTATAGGCCGAGCCCCTATGGCTACACCTTC. Its coded protein is CASSYRPSPYGYTF.